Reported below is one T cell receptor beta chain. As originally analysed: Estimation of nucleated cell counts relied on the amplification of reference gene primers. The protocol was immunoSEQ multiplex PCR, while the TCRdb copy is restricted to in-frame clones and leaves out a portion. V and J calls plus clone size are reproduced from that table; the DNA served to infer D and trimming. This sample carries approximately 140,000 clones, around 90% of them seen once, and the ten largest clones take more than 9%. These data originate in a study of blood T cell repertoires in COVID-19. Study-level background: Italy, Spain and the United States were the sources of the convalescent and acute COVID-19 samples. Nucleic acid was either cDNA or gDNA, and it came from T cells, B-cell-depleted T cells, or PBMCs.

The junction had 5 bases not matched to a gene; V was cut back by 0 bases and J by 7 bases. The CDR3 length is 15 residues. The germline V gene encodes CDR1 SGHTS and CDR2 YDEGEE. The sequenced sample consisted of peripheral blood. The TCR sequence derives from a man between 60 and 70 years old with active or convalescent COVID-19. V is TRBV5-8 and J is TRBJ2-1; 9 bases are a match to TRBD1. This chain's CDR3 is CASSLDRGQGNEQFF. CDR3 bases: TGTGCCAGCAGCTTGGACAGGGGGCAAGGAAATGAGCAGTTCTTC.